The entry below describes one T cell receptor (beta chain). This CDR3 is also generated by other DNA sequences in the sample. These data are taken from a study of cytomegalovirus exposure and HLA in healthy donors. PCR was performed using 60 Vbeta and 13 Jbeta primers. Assay: immunoSEQ multiplex PCR; the TCRdb copy retains only in-frame clones and omits some. The sample contains 150,000 or so clones, about 85% of which appear only once. The receptor was isolated from a man aged 30 to 45 in good health and CMV-seropositive. Sequenced sample: PBMCs.

The DNA of the CDR3 is TGTGCCAGCAGTTTACTGGGAAGGGGCGAAAAACTGTTTTTT. Protein product: CASSLLGRGEKLFF. The V and J genes are TRBV27 and TRBJ1-4, with TRBD1 as a possible D gene (5 bases). CDR1 and CDR2 from the germline V gene are MNHEY and SMNVEV (reference sequence). The CDR3 length is 14 residues. Trimming pared 2 bases from V and 8 bases from J, leaving 12 bases between.